This T cell receptor (beta chain) is from a study of Ad26.COV2.S vaccination and SARS-CoV-2 variants. At the level of the study: The study gave Ad26.COV2.S intramuscularly, once or twice 56 days apart.

The V gene's germline CDR1 is MGHRA and CDR2 YSYEKL. The CDR3 runs to 19 residues. J gave up 0 bases and V 10 bases, and 10 bases lay outside the gene matches. Treatment specified: 19 received Ad26.COV2.S at low or high dose, single or two shots; five or six received placebo; per-sample allocation not given. Sampling took place 63 days after the first vaccine or placebo injection. The table came from immunoSEQ multiplex PCR; TCRdb's copy has only in-frame clones and leaves some out. Altogether 360,000 or so clones are present, around 90% being singletons, with the ten largest covering roughly 3.1%. The sequence derives from a person aged 18 to 59 who received the Ad26.COV2.S COVID-19 vaccine or a placebo. The chain recombines TRBV4-1 with TRBJ2-6, with 15 bases aligning to TRBD2. The sequences come from peripheral blood, collected in a trial of Ad26.COV2.S vaccine versus placebo. The CDR3 sequence: CATSTGTSGGTSGANVLTF. The CDR3 DNA follows: TGCGCCACTTCAACCGGGACTAGCGGGGGGACCTCTGGGGCCAACGTCCTGACTTTC.